This T cell receptor (beta chain) was identified during a study of beta chain features in type 1 diabetes. Study-wide results and limits: The analysis here could not establish whether HLA type shapes TCRB rearrangement. High TCR expression in some cells could lead to their over-representation in cDNA sequencing.

V lost 1 base to trimming and J lost 3 bases, with 10 bases between them. Germline V gene lookup returns CDR1 GTSNPN and CDR2 SVGIG (reference sequence). The CDR3 extends over 13 amino acids. Sequenced material consisted of expressed TCRB transcripts (all of the isolated RNA was reverse transcribed). Sequenced by immunoSEQ multiplex PCR; TCRdb stores in-frame clones only, minus some. The sample consists of 150,000 or so clones, 9% to 9.5% of them appearing once. Blood was drawn once from each donor into heparinised tubes. The draws averaged approximately 120 mL. Via the markers CD45RO/CCR7/CD25/CD127/CD95/CD27, stem cell-like memory, regulatory, central memory and naive CD4+ cells were sorted. This clone was counted a few times. Its antigen is not known.

The source material was central memory CD4+ T cells from blood. This chain connects TRBV30 to TRBJ2-7; D unresolved. The receptor was derived from a man aged 18 to 35 in good health. CDR3 sequence reads: CAWSGGRYYEQYF. The CDR3 DNA reads TGTGCCTGGAGTGGTGGCAGATACTACGAGCAGTACTTC.